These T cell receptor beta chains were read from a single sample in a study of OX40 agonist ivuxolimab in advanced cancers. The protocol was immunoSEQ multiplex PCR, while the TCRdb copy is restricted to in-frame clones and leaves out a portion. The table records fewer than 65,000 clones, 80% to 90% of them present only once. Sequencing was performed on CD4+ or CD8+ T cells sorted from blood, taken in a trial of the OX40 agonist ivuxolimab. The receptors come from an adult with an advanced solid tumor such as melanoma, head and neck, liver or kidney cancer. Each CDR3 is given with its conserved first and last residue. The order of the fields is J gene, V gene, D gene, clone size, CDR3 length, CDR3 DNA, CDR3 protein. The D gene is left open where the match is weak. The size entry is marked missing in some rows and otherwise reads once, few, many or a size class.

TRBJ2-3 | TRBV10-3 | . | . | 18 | TGTGCCACATCAAGAGGAGCAGCGGGACAGAGCGCCACAGATACGCAGTATTTT | CATSRGAAGQSATDTQYF
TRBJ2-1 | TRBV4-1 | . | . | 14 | TGCGCCAGCAGCCAAGGGGAGATTAGCAATGAGCAGTTCTTC | CASSQGEISNEQFF
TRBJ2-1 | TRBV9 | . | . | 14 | TGTGCCAGCAGCTCGGCCCTATCCTACAATGAGCAGTTCTTC | CASSSALSYNEQFF
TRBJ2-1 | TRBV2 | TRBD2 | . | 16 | TGTGCCAGCAGTTTTTTTCTAGCGGGATCATCTAATGAGCAGTTCTTC | CASSFFLAGSSNEQFF
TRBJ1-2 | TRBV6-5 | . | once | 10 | TGTGCCAGCAGAAGGGTTGGCTACACCTTC | CASRRVGYTF
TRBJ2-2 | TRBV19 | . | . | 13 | TGTGCCAGTAGAGAAGGGGGCACCGGGGAGCTGTTTTTT | CASREGGTGELFF
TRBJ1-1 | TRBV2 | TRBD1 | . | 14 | TGTGCCAGCAGCCTGACAGGGGGCTTCACTGAAGCTTTCTTT | CASSLTGGFTEAFF
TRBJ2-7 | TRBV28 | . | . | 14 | TGTGCCAGCAGTTTACGTTCCCGGTCCTACGAGCAGTACTTC | CASSLRSRSYEQYF
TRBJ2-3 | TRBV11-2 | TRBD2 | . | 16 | TGTGCCAGCAGGGCTATTAGCGGGGGGGCGAGAGATACGCAGTATTTT | CASRAISGGARDTQYF
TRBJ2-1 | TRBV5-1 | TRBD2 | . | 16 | TGCGCCAGCAGCTCTCGACCGAGGGGAGGGGACAATGAGCAGTTCTTC | CASSSRPRGGDNEQFF
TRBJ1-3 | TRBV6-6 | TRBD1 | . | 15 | TGTGCCAGCAGTTTAACAGGGGGCTCAGGAAACACCATATATTTT | CASSLTGGSGNTIYF
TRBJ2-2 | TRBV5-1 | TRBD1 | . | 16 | TGCGCCAGCAGCCCTTGGACAGGGGGCGGAACCGGGGAGCTGTTTTTT | CASSPWTGGGTGELFF
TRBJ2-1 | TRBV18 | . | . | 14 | TGTGCCAGCTCACCGCCAGGGCTCGGGGATGAGCAGTTCTTC | CASSPPGLGDEQFF
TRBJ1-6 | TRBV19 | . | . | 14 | TGTGCCAGTAGTATGGGGCGGAGAAATAAACCCCTCCACTTT | CASSMGRRNKPLHF
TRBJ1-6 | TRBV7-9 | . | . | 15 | TGTGCCAGCAGCCGGGCGGGGGAAGGGAATTCACCCCTCCACTTT | CASSRAGEGNSPLHF